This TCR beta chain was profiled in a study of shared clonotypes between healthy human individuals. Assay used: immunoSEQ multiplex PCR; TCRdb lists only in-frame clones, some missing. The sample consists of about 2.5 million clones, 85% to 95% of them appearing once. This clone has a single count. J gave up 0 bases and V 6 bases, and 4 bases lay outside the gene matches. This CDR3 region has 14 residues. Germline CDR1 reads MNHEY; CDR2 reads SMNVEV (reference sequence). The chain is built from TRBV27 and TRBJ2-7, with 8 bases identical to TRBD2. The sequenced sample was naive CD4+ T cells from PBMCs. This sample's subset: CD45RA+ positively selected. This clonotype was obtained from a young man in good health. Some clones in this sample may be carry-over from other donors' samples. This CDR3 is CASRGTRNSYEQYF. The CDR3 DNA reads TGTGCCAGCAGGGGGACTAGAAACTCCTACGAGCAGTACTTC.